What follows are 27 T cell receptor beta chains derived from one specimen sequenced in a study of T-cell memory formation after mild COVID-19. Each CDR3 protein gets one entry after TCRdb re-called the 5' RACE reads with MiXCR. Of 450,000 to 650,000 distinct CDR3 sequences listed, roughly 22% are singletons. Sequences were obtained from PBMCs or a T cell subset sorted from them (not recorded which). The origin of the receptors is an adult woman who had mild COVID-19 (a few samples of this study predate the infection). Cell type and time point are not known.

This clonotype was detected only a few times. This chain connects TRBV10-3 to TRBJ2-7, with 11 bases identical to TRBD2. This CDR3 has 18 residues. J gave up 3 bases and V 4 bases, and 14 bases lay outside the gene matches. Germline values: CDR1 ENHRY, CDR2 SYGVKD. DNA of the CDR3: TGTGCCATCAGTGGGTTTGGGCTAGCGGGAGGCTCAAGCTACGAGCAGTACTTC. Translating gives CAISGFGLAGGSSYEQYF.

The chain uses TRBV9 and TRBJ2-2, with TRBD2 identical over 9 bases. The CDR3 spans 19 residues. Germline V gives CDR1 SGDLS, CDR2 YYNGEE. Losses at the gene ends were 0 bases for V and 0 bases for J; bases not matched to a gene: 9. This chain's CDR3 is CASSVVSGLAGANTGELFF. In nucleotides, the CDR3 is TGTGCCAGCAGCGTAGTATCGGGGTTAGCGGGAGCGAACACCGGGGAGCTGTTTTTT. The variable domain in full, completed from reference TRBV9 and TRBJ2-2, reads DSGVTQTPKHLITATGQRVTLRCSPRSGDLSVYWYQQSLDQGLQFLIQYYNGEERAKGNILERFSAQQFPDLHSELNLSSLELGDSALYFCASSVVSGLAGANTGELFFGEGSRLTVL.

This clonotype was seen a few times. The rearrangement links TRBV5-1 to TRBJ2-3; possible D gene TRBD2, 5 bases. CDR3 length: 17 residues. V dropped 4 bases and J dropped 1 base, with 19 bases sitting between them. Germline CDR1 reads SGHRS; CDR2 reads YFSETQ. For the CDR3, the DNA is TGCGCCAGCAGCCATGGACGACTCACTAGGGGCACAGATACGCAGTATTTT. Its translation: CASSHGRLTRGTDTQYF.

The table lists this clonotype with many counts. This chain links TRBV7-9 with TRBJ2-1; 9 bases match TRBD2. Trimming cost V 0 bases and J 1 base; bases outside gene matches: 1. The CDR3 spans 16 residues. Germline V gives CDR1 SEHNR, CDR2 FQNEAQ (reference sequence). CDR3 sequence: CASSLASGGSYNEQFF. The CDR3 coding sequence is TGTGCCAGCAGCTTAGCTAGCGGGGGTTCCTACAATGAGCAGTTCTTC. Drawing the rest from reference TRBV7-9 and TRBJ2-1, the complete variable domain is DTGVSQNPRHKITKRGQNVTFRCDPISEHNRLYWYRQTLGQGPEFLTYFQNEAQLEKSRLLSDRFSAERPKGSFSTLEIQRTEQGDSAMYLCASSLASGGSYNEQFFGPGTRLTVL.

The chain recombines TRBV5-1 with TRBJ2-7, with unresolved D. The CDR3 covers 14 residues. Deletions cut 4 bases from V and 0 bases from J, with 11 bases between. Germline lookup yields CDR1 SGHRS and CDR2 YFSETQ. The CDR3 coding sequence is TGCGCCAGCAGCGGGTACGGAAGCTCCTACGAGCAGTACTTC. Amino acids: CASSGYGSSYEQYF. Filled out from reference TRBV5-1 and TRBJ2-7, the complete variable domain reads KAGVTQTPRYLIKTRGQQVTLSCSPISGHRSVSWYQQTPGQGLQFLFEYFSETQRNKGNFPGRFSGRQFSNSRSEMNVSTLELGDSALYLCASSGYGSSYEQYFGPGTRLTVT.

This clonotype was observed a few times. The V call is TRBV6-5, the J call TRBJ2-7, with no clear D. Germline V gene sequence: CDR1 MNHEY, CDR2 SVGAGI. The V end lost 5 bases, the J end lost 2 bases, and 10 bases lay between the germline ends. This CDR3 region has 13 residues. The CDR3 DNA is TGTGCCAGCAGTCGGGCAGGTACCTACGAGCAGTACTTC. Its protein is CASSRAGTYEQYF.

The chain combines TRBV7-6 with TRBJ2-1, with 7 positions matching TRBD2. The CDR3 covers 17 residues. Germline assignment: CDR1 SGHVS and CDR2 FNYEAQ. V was clipped by 5 bases and J by 0 bases; unmatched bases: 10. This chain's CDR3 is CASSPYPGGSSYNEQFF. The CDR3 coding sequence is TGTGCCAGCAGCCCGTACCCGGGGGGAAGCTCCTACAATGAGCAGTTCTTC.

This sequence joins TRBV4-2 and TRBJ1-4, with 9 bases lining up with TRBD1. The germline V gene has CDR1 LGHNA and CDR2 YNFKEQ. J gave up 2 bases and V 0 bases, and 7 bases lay outside the gene matches. This CDR3 comprises 18 residues. The CDR3 DNA reads as TGTGCCAGCAGCCAAGATCGACAGGGGGTTACGACTAATGAAAAACTGTTTTTT. This gives the protein CASSQDRQGVTTNEKLFF.

This clonotype showed up just a few times. This clone may be a read error of a much larger clone one base away. The V call is TRBV4-1, the J call TRBJ1-1; maybe TRBD1 (6 bases). From germline, CDR1 is MGHRA and CDR2 YSYEKL. V was pared by 3 bases and J by 1 base, with 9 bases between. The CDR3 is 14 residues long. The CDR3 here is CASSHPGQNTEAFF. CDR3 DNA: TGCGCCAGCAGCCATCCGGGACAGAACACTGAAGCTTTCTTT.

A few counts support this clonotype. The chain has TRBV4-3 and TRBJ2-7; a weak D match, TRBD2 (6 bases). The CDR3 is 15 residues long. Deletions cut 2 bases from V and 7 bases from J, with 18 bases between. In germline, CDR1 is LGHNA, CDR2 YSLEER. The CDR3 DNA reads as TGCGCCAGCAGCCAATCAGCGGGCGCCCCTTATGAGCAGTACTTC. Residues: CASSQSAGAPYEQYF.

V and J are TRBV7-9 and TRBJ2-2; 9 bases map to TRBD2. The ends lost 7 bases at V and 5 bases at J; junction bases unmatched: 5. The CDR3 spans 14 residues. Germline V gives CDR1 SEHNR, CDR2 FQNEAQ (reference sequence). The CDR3 region has the DNA TGTGCCAGCACCGCGGCGGGGGGGACCGGGGAGCTGTTTTTT. Protein product: CASTAAGGTGELFF.

This clonotype occurred a few times. This chain uses TRBV12-3 or TRBV12-4 with TRBJ2-5, with D possibly TRBD1 on 6 matching bases. This CDR3 spans 13 amino acids. V gave up 7 bases and J gave up 9 bases, with 18 bases separating them. The CDR3 region has the DNA TGTGCCAGCACCGAGGGACACCCAAAGGCCCAGTACTTC. Its protein is CASTEGHPKAQYF.

This clonotype appeared a few times. The V gene is TRBV30, the J gene TRBJ2-3; no firm D call. Trimming took off 1 base at V and 7 bases at J, with 9 bases between the two ends. The CDR3 totals 12 residues. CDR1 and CDR2 (germline): GTSNPN, SVGIG (reference sequence). The CDR3 spells CAWSDSPNTQYF. As DNA, the CDR3 is TGTGCCTGGAGTGACTCGCCGAATACGCAGTATTTT.

The V call is TRBV25-1, the J call TRBJ2-7; D gene unclear. Trimming shortened V by 3 bases and J by 3 bases, and 12 bases separated the two germline ends. The CDR3 is 14 residues long. Germline values: CDR1 MGHDK, CDR2 SYGVNS. The CDR3: CASSDLRTGYEQYF. The CDR3 DNA is TGTGCCAGCAGTGACCTTAGGACGGGCTACGAGCAGTACTTC.

This clonotype has just a few counts. The chain recombines TRBV6-6 with TRBJ2-3; no definite D call. Trimming left V 5 bases short and J 4 bases short, with 10 bases between. This CDR3 spans 13 amino acids. Germline assignment: CDR1 MNHNY and CDR2 SVGAGI (reference sequence). The CDR3 sequence: CASSPWNSDTQYF. Written as DNA, the CDR3 is TGTGCCAGCAGTCCTTGGAATTCAGATACGCAGTATTTT.

There are many counts of this clonotype. V usage is TRBV7-8 and J usage is TRBJ1-1, with a weak D call TRBD1 (5 bases). This CDR3 spans 14 amino acids. V was trimmed by 1 base and J by 6 bases, leaving 12 bases between them. CDR1 is SGHVS and CDR2 is FQNEAQ in the germline V gene. CDR3: CASSLVQGRAEAFF. The DNA for the CDR3 is TGTGCCAGCAGCTTAGTTCAGGGTCGGGCTGAAGCTTTCTTT.

This clonotype has only a few counts. The CDR3 region is CASSSTRTNQETQYF. The CDR3 nucleotides read TGTGCCAGCAGCTCTACCCGGACCAACCAAGAGACCCAGTACTTC. The chain joins TRBV7-8 to TRBJ2-5; D is uncertain. Germline V CDR1 and CDR2: SGHVS, FQNEAQ. The V end was cut by 4 bases, the J end by 0 bases, with 12 bases between. The length of the CDR3 is 15 residues.

This clonotype has a handful of counts. The chain joins TRBV27 to TRBJ2-4; 10 nucleotides line up with TRBD1. The V gene's germline CDR1 is MNHEY and CDR2 SMNVEV (reference sequence). Germline trimming cut 7 bases from V and 0 bases from J; bases unmatched to any gene: 3. CDR3 size: 15 residues. CDR3 protein: CASTDRGLAKNIQYF. In nucleotides, the CDR3 is TGTGCCAGCACCGACAGGGGGCTAGCCAAAAACATTCAGTACTTC.

This clonotype was counted ten times or more. The chain combines TRBV4-1 with TRBJ2-3; D gene unclear. The CDR3 spans 15 residues. The ends were cut back, 4 bases at V and 1 base at J, with 12 bases in the middle. Germline values: CDR1 MGHRA, CDR2 YSYEKL. The CDR3 protein is CASSPGTQGTDTQYF. The DNA for the CDR3 is TGCGCCAGCAGCCCAGGAACCCAGGGCACAGATACGCAGTATTTT.

This clonotype showed up just a few times. The chain uses TRBV6-1 and TRBJ2-7; unclear D gene. CDR3 size: 15 residues. CDR1 MNHNS and CDR2 SASEGT come from the germline V gene. V lost 6 bases and J lost 4, with 19 bases in between. The CDR3 DNA sequence: TGTGCCAGCAGGGCCCTGGCGGACCCGTTTTACGAGCAGTACTTC. As protein: CASRALADPFYEQYF.

The chain uses TRBV5-1 and TRBJ2-7, with TRBD2 matching 7 bases. Germline values: CDR1 SGHRS, CDR2 YFSETQ. CDR3 length: 15 amino acids. V was pared by 0 bases and J by 6 bases, with 9 bases of the junction left unmatched. DNA for the CDR3: TGCGCCAGCAGCTTGGTAGCGGGCGGCCCTGGCGAGCAGTACTTC. It encodes CASSLVAGGPGEQYF.

This clonotype was detected only a few times. The chain is built from TRBV4-1 and TRBJ1-1, with 7 bases fitting TRBD1. Germline-derived CDR1 and CDR2 are MGHRA and YSYEKL. The V segment lost 1 base and the J segment 0 bases; nucleotides outside the gene matches: 8. The CDR3 spans 17 residues. CDR3 in DNA: TGCGCCAGCAGCCAAGGGGGAACAGGGGCCTTGAACACTGAAGCTTTCTTT. This translates into CASSQGGTGALNTEAFF.

The chain joins TRBV2 to TRBJ2-2; 8 bases fit TRBD2. J was trimmed by 3 bases and V by 6 bases; bases with no gene match: 15. The CDR3 has 18 amino acids. Germline-derived CDR1 and CDR2 are SNHLY and FYNNEI. The CDR3 region is CASRKLTGGPGYTGELFF. CDR3 sequence (DNA): TGTGCCAGCAGGAAGTTAACGGGAGGGCCGGGGTACACCGGGGAGCTGTTTTTT.

V is TRBV7-2 and J is TRBJ2-5; the D is unclear. Germline V gene sequence: CDR1 SGHTA, CDR2 FQGNSA. This CDR3 contains 17 residues. The V gene lost 1 base and the J gene lost 5 bases, with 20 bases spanning the gap. The DNA of the CDR3 is TGTGCCAGCAGCTTAGGGCCCCGACCCACCCGAATGGAGACCCAGTACTTC. Translating it yields CASSLGPRPTRMETQYF.

V is TRBV7-6 and J is TRBJ1-2; 7 bases line up with TRBD1. CDR3 length: 15 residues. V lost 1 base, J lost 8 bases, and 10 bases stayed unmatched. CDR1 and CDR2 (germline): SGHVS, FNYEAQ. The CDR3 DNA reads as TGTGCCAGCAGCTTAGACCCGGGACAGTTTGAGGGCTACACCTTC. It codes for CASSLDPGQFEGYTF.

This sequence joins TRBV7-8 and TRBJ2-1; a weak D match, TRBD2 (5 bases). With 1 base removed from V and 12 bases from J, the gap between germline ends came to 7 bases. CDR3 length equals 11 residues. Germline CDR1 SGHVS, CDR2 FQNEAQ. The chain's CDR3 is CASSLDGMQFF. CDR3 in DNA: TGTGCCAGCAGCTTAGACGGGATGCAGTTCTTC.

V gene TRBV5-1 combines with J gene TRBJ2-2; D unresolved. Trimming removed 7 bases at V and 6 bases at J, with 10 bases between. This CDR3 spans 12 amino acids. The germline gives CDR1 SGHRS, CDR2 YFSETQ. The CDR3 nucleotides are TGCGCCAGCTATCTTACGCCCGGGGAGCTGTTTTTT. Its translation is CASYLTPGELFF.